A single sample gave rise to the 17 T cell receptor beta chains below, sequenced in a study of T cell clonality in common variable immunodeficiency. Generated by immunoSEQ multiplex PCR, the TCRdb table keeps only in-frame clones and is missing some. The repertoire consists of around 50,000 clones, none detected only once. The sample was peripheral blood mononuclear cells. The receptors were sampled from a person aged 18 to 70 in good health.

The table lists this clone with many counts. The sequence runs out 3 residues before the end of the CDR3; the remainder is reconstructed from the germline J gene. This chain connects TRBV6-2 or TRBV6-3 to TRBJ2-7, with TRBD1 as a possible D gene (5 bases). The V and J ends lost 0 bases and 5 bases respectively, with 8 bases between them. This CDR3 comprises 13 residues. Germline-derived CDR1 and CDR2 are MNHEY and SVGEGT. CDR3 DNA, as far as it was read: TGTGCCAGCAGTTACTCTCCAGGGAACGAG. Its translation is CASSYSPGNE. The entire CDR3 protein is CASSYSPGNEQYF.

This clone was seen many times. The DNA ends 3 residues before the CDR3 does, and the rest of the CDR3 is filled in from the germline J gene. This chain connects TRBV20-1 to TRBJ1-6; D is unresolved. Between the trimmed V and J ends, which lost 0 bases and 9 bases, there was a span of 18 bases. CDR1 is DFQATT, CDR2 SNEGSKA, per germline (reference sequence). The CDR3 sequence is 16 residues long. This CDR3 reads CSARDWRTQERSPLHF. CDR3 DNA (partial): TGCAGTGCTAGAGATTGGAGAACCCAAGAGCGTTCACCC.

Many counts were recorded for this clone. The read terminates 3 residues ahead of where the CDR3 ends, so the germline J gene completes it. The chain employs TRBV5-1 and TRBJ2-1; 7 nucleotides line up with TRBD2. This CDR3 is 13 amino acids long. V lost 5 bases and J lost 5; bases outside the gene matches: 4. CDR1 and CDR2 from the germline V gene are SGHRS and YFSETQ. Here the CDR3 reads CASRGGGDNEQFF. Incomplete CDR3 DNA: TGCGCCAGCAGGGGCGGGGGAGACAATGAG.

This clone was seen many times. The CDR3 spells CASSLGGGTQYF. The sequenced part of the CDR3 DNA is TGTGCCAGCAGCTTGGGAGGCGGGACC. The V gene is TRBV5-6, the J gene TRBJ2-5; D is ambiguous. The CDR3 end falls 3 residues outside the read, so it is completed with the germline J gene. Germline CDR1 SGHDT, CDR2 YYEEEE. CDR3 length: 12 amino acids. V shed 0 bases and J shed 7 bases, with 7 bases lying between them.

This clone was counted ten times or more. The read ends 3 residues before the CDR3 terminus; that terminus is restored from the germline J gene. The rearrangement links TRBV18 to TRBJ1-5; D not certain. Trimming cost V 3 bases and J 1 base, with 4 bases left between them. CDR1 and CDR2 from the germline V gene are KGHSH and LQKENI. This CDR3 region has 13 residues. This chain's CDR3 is CASSPGSNQPQHF. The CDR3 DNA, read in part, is TGTGCCAGCTCACCCGGGAGCAATCAGCCC. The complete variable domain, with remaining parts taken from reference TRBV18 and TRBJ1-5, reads NAGVMQNPRHLVRRRGQEARLRCSPMKGHSHVYWYRQLPEEGLKFMVYLQKENIIDESGMPKERFSAEFPKEGPSILRIQQVVRGDSAAYFCASSPGSNQPQHFGDGTRLSIL.

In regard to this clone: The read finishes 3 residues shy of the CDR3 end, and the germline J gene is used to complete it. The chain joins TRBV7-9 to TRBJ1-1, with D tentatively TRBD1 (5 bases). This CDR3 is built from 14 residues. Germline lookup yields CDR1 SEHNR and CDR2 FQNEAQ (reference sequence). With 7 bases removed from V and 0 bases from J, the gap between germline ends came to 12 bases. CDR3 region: CASTTGGMNTEAFF. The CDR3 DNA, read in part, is TGTGCCAGCACCACAGGTGGGATGAACACTGAA.

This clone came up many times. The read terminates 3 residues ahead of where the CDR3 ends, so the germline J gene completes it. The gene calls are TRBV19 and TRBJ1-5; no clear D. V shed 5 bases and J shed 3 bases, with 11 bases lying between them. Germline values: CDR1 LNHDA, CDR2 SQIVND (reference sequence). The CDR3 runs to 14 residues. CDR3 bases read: TGTGCCAGTAGTCCCCGTGAACTCAATCAGCCC. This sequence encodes CASSPRELNQP. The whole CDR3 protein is CASSPRELNQPQHF.

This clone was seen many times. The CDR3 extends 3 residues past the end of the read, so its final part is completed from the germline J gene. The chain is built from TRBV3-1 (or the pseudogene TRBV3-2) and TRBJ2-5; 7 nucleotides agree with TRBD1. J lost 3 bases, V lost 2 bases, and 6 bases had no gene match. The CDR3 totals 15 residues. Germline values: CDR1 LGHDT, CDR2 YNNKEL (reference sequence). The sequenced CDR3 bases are TGTGCCAGCAGCCAAATAGACAGGGACAAAGAGACC. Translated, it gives CASSQIDRDKET. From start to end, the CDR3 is CASSQIDRDKETQYF.

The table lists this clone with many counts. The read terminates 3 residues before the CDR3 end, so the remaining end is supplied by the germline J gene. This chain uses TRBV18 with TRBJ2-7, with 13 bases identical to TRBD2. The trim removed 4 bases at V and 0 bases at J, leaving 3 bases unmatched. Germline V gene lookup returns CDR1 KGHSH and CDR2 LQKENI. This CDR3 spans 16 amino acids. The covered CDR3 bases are TGTGCCAGCTCACTGGGACTAGCGGGGACCTCCTACGAG. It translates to CASSLGLAGTSYE. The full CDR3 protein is CASSLGLAGTSYEQYF.

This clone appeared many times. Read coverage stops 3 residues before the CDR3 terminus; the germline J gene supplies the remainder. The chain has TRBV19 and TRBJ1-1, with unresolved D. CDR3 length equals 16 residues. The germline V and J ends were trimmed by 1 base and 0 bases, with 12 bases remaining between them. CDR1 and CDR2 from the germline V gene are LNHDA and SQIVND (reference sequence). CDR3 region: CASSIGAPEMNTEAFF. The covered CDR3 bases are TGTGCCAGTAGTATAGGGGCGCCAGAAATGAACACTGAA.

CDR3 sequence reads: CASSDSYEQYF. Partial CDR3 DNA: TGTGCCAGCAGTGATTCGTACGAG. The chain uses TRBV25-1 and TRBJ2-7; D call uncertain. With the read ending 3 residues before the CDR3 end, the germline J gene is used to fill in that end. Germline V gene data show CDR1 as MGHDK and CDR2 as SYGVNS. V dropped 3 bases and J dropped 4 bases, with 4 bases sitting between them. The CDR3 extends over 11 amino acids.

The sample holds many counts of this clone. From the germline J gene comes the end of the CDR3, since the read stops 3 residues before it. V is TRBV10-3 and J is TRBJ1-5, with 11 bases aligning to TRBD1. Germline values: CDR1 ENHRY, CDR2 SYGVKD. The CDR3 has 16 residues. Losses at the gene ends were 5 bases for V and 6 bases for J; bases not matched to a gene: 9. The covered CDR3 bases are TGTGCCATCAGTAACATCCCGGGACAGGGGGGTCAGCCC. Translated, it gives CAISNIPGQGGQP. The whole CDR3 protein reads CAISNIPGQGGQPQHF.

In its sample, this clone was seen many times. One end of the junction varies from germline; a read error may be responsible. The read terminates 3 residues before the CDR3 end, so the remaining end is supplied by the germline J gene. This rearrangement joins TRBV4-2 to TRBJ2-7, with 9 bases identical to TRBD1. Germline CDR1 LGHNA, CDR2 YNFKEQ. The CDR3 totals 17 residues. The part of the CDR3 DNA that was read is TGCGCCAGCAGCCAAGGGCGTATAAGGACAGGGGTCTACGAG. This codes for CASSQGRIRTGVYE. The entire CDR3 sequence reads CASSQGRIRTGVYEQYF.

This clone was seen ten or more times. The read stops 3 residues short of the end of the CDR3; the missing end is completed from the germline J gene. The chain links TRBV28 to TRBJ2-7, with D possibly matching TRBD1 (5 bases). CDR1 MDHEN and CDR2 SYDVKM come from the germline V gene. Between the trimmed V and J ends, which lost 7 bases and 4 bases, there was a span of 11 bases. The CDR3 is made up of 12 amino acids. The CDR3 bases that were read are TGTGCCAGCACCGGCAGGGTTTACGAG. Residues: CASTGRVYE. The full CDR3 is CASTGRVYEQYF.

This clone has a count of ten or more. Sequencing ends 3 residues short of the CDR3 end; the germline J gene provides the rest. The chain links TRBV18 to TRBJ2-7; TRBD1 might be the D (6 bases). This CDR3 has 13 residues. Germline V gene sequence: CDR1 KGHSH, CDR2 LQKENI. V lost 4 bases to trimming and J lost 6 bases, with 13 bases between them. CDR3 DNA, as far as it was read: TGTGCCAGCTCACAAAGACAGGCTGGCGAG. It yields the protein CASSQRQAGE. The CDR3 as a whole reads CASSQRQAGEQYF.

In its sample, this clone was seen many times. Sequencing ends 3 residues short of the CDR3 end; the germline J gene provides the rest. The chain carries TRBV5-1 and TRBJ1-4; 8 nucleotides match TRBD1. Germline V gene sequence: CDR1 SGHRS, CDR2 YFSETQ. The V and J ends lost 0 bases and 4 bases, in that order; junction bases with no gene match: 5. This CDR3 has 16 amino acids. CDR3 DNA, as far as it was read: TGCGCCAGCAGCTTGGTCCAGGGGGCAAGTAATGAAAAA. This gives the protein CASSLVQGASNEK. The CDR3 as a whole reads CASSLVQGASNEKLFF. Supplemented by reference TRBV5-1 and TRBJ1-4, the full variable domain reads KAGVTQTPRYLIKTRGQQVTLSCSPISGHRSVSWYQQTPGQGLQFLFEYFSETQRNKGNFPGRFSGRQFSNSRSEMNVSTLELGDSALYLCASSLVQGASNEKLFFGSGTQLSVL.

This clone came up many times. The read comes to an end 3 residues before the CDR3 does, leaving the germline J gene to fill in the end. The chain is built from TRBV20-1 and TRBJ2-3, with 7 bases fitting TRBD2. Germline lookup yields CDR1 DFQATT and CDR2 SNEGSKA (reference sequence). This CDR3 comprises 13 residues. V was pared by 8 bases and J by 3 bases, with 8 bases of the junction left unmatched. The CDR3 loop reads CSSPRGVTDTQYF. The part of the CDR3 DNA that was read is TGCAGTTCTCCTCGGGGGGTAACAGATACG.